What follows are 32 T cell receptor beta chains derived from one specimen sequenced in a study of CD8 T cells in ankylosing spondylitis. Notes on the study in general: A motif of eight highly homologous TCR beta variants was seen as apparently characteristic of ankylosing spondylitis blood.

For these TCRs, the target antigens are not known. One entry per CDR3 protein results from TCRdb running MiXCR on the 5' RACE reads. Found here are 500,000 or so distinct CDR3 sequences, 5.3% of them singletons; the top ten hold 3.5%. Sequenced sample: blood, either unsorted or a sorted T cell fraction (not recorded which). These TCRs come from a male donor with ankylosing spondylitis.

In its sample, this clonotype was seen many times. The chain has TRBV24-1 and TRBJ1-2; D not certain. Trimming removed 6 bases at V and 6 bases at J, with 19 bases between. There are 15 residues in the CDR3. In germline, CDR1 is KGHDR, CDR2 SFDVKD. In nucleotides, the CDR3 is TGTGCCACCAGTCCGGGATCAGTTTCCGGCGATGGCTACACCTTC. Translating gives CATSPGSVSGDGYTF.

The table lists this clonotype with many counts. The chain links TRBV2 to TRBJ2-2; D not certain. Germline V gene lookup returns CDR1 SNHLY and CDR2 FYNNEI. Trimming took off 6 bases at V and 0 bases at J, with 8 bases between the two ends. The CDR3 extends over 14 amino acids. CDR3 region: CASRETTNTGELFF. In DNA, the CDR3 is TGTGCCAGCAGAGAAACAACGAACACCGGGGAGCTGTTTTTT.

This clonotype was counted at least ten times. The J gene is TRBJ1-5, the V gene TRBV5-6, with TRBD1 identical over 7 bases. After removal of 0 bases from V and 2 bases from J, the junction contained 2 bases not matched to a gene. Germline CDR1 SGHDT, CDR2 YYEEEE. The CDR3 loop spans 15 amino acids. This CDR3 is CASSLARGGNQPQHF. The CDR3 DNA reads as TGTGCCAGCAGCTTGGCCAGGGGGGGCAATCAGCCCCAGCATTTT.

This clonotype was observed at least ten times. Here the CDR3 reads CATSDSTSGGLATQYF. CDR3 coding DNA: TGTGCCACCAGTGATTCTACTAGCGGGGGACTTGCTACGCAGTATTTT. The rearrangement joins TRBV24-1 to TRBJ2-3; 11 nucleotides align to TRBD2. Looked up from germline, CDR1 is KGHDR and CDR2 is SFDVKD. J lost 8 bases, V lost 2 bases, and 8 bases had no gene match. CDR3 length: 16 residues.

This clonotype was seen repeatedly, ten times or more. This chain connects TRBV6-2 or TRBV6-3 to TRBJ2-1; 8 bases line up with TRBD1. The germline CDR1 and CDR2 sequences are MNHEY and SVGEGT. V was pared by 4 bases and J by 10 bases, with 12 bases of the junction left unmatched. The CDR3 runs 15 residues. CDR3 in amino acids: CASSSIRTGLGEQFF. Written as DNA, the CDR3 is TGTGCCAGCAGTTCAATAAGGACAGGGCTCGGCGAGCAGTTCTTC.

Ten or more counts support this clonotype. V is TRBV4-1 and J is TRBJ1-1; D perhaps matches TRBD1 (5 bases). This CDR3 contains 15 residues. Germline V gene lookup returns CDR1 MGHRA and CDR2 YSYEKL. V was pared by 4 bases and J by 0 bases, with 12 bases between. The CDR3 sequence is CASSLVQELNTEAFF. CDR3 nucleotides: TGCGCCAGCAGCCTCGTACAGGAGTTGAACACTGAAGCTTTCTTT.

The table lists this clonotype with many counts. V usage is TRBV20-1 and J usage is TRBJ2-3, with no clear D. The germline V and J ends were trimmed by 3 bases and 5 bases, with 12 bases remaining between them. CDR1 DFQATT and CDR2 SNEGSKA come from the germline V gene (reference sequence). The CDR3 loop spans 13 amino acids. CDR3 protein: CSASRTAGDTQYF. The CDR3 nucleotides read TGCAGTGCTAGCCGAACGGCTGGAGATACGCAGTATTTT.

This clonotype came up many times. The chain links TRBV20-1 to TRBJ2-1, with D possibly matching TRBD1 (6 bases). The CDR3 is made up of 12 amino acids. V was cut by 6 bases and J by 8 bases, with 14 bases left in between. CDR1 is DFQATT and CDR2 is SNEGSKA in the germline V gene (reference sequence). CDR3 region: CSAPDRGDEQFF. DNA for the CDR3: TGCAGTGCACCGGACAGAGGAGATGAGCAGTTCTTC.

This clonotype has at least ten counts. The rearrangement links TRBV6-5 to TRBJ1-5; D remains unclear. V shed 2 bases and J shed 1 base, with 9 bases lying between them. The CDR3 has 15 amino acids. CDR1 MNHEY and CDR2 SVGAGI come from the germline V gene. The CDR3 bases are TGTGCCAGCAGTTACGACGGCAGCAGCAATCAGCCCCAGCATTTT. Its protein is CASSYDGSSNQPQHF.

This clonotype was observed a few times. The chain carries TRBV6-1 and TRBJ2-7; D possibly matches TRBD1 or TRBD2 (6 bases each). CDR3 length equals 14 residues. Trimming removed 7 bases at V and 2 bases at J, with 15 bases between. CDR1 and CDR2 (germline): MNHNS, SASEGT. CDR3 sequence (DNA): TGTGCCAGCACCTGGCGGGACACCGCCTACGAGCAGTACTTC. Translated, it gives CASTWRDTAYEQYF.

In this sample, this clonotype turned up many times. This chain connects TRBV7-9 to TRBJ1-2; D might be TRBD1 (5 bases). V was shortened by 1 base and J by 2 bases, with 11 bases between the two germline ends. This CDR3 has 15 amino acids. In germline, CDR1 is SEHNR, CDR2 FQNEAQ (reference sequence). The CDR3: CASSLGVEGNYGYTF. CDR3 DNA sequence: TGTGCCAGCAGCTTAGGCGTGGAGGGGAACTATGGCTACACCTTC.

This clonotype has ten or more counts. The chain combines TRBV10-3 with TRBJ2-7; 10 nucleotides match TRBD1. The length of the CDR3 is 14 residues. CDR1 and CDR2 (germline): ENHRY, SYGVKD. V lost 5 bases to trimming and J lost 1 base; unmatched junction nucleotides: 2. This CDR3 reads CAISLGQGSYEQYF. In DNA form, the CDR3 reads TGTGCCATCAGTCTGGGACAGGGGTCCTACGAGCAGTACTTC.

The sample holds many counts of this clonotype. The chain recombines TRBV27 with TRBJ2-3; perhaps D is TRBD1 or TRBD2 (5 bases each). The CDR3 runs to 15 residues. V was clipped by 4 bases and J by 2 bases, with 13 bases between them. CDR1 MNHEY and CDR2 SMNVEV come from the germline V gene (reference sequence). CDR3: CASSYSGPNTDTQYF. The CDR3 DNA is TGTGCCAGCAGTTACTCGGGACCCAACACAGATACGCAGTATTTT.

This clonotype was recorded at least ten times. The chain combines TRBV5-1 with TRBJ2-3; no clear D gene. This CDR3 contains 15 residues. V gave up 5 bases and J gave up 3 bases, with 16 bases separating them. CDR1 is SGHRS, CDR2 YFSETQ, per germline. CDR3: CASSFTLVQTDTQYF. For the CDR3, the DNA is TGCGCCAGCAGTTTTACATTAGTACAGACAGATACGCAGTATTTT.

Ten or more counts support this clonotype. This chain joins TRBV5-6 and TRBJ2-1, with D possibly TRBD1 on 6 matching bases. The CDR3 runs to 15 residues. Germline V lookup: CDR1 SGHDT, CDR2 YYEEEE. The V and J ends lost 3 bases and 4 bases respectively, with 14 bases between them. CDR3 in DNA: TGTGCCAGCAGCTGGGCCGGGACAACTTACAATGAGCAGTTCTTC. This encodes CASSWAGTTYNEQFF.

There are many counts of this clonotype. The chain employs TRBV4-2 and TRBJ1-6, with D possibly TRBD1 on 5 matching bases. V gave up 1 base and J gave up 8 bases, with 15 bases separating them. Germline V gene sequence: CDR1 LGHNA, CDR2 YNFKEQ. The CDR3 extends over 16 amino acids. This CDR3 is CASSQAKGVGYSPLHF. The CDR3 nucleotides read TGTGCCAGCAGCCAAGCAAAAGGGGTGGGGTATTCACCCCTCCACTTT.

This clonotype has a count of ten or more. This CDR3 reads CASSLVVEAFF. DNA of the CDR3: TGTGCCAGCAGCTTGGTAGTTGAAGCTTTCTTT. This chain uses TRBV5-5 with TRBJ1-1; D remains unclear. V dropped 0 bases and J dropped 7 bases, with 4 bases sitting between them. The CDR3 runs 11 residues. Germline V gene data show CDR1 as SGHKS and CDR2 as YYEKEE (reference sequence).

Only a few counts were recorded for this clonotype. The CDR3 coding sequence is TGCGCCAGCAGCTTGGCGCTACTAGCGGTCCAAGAGACCCAGTACTTC. It codes for CASSLALLAVQETQYF. This chain links TRBV5-1 with TRBJ2-5; 8 positions match TRBD2. Germline CDR1 is SGHRS and CDR2 is YFSETQ. The CDR3 totals 16 residues. J lost 1 base, V lost 0 bases, and 5 bases had no gene match.

This clonotype was recorded many times. The chain uses TRBV6-1 and TRBJ2-7; 11 bases agree with TRBD2. Germline-derived CDR1 and CDR2 are MNHNS and SASEGT. The CDR3 loop spans 15 amino acids. Trimming at V came to 6 bases and at J to 3 bases, leaving 7 bases not matched to a gene. The CDR3 here is CASRVTSGRIYEQYF. CDR3 DNA sequence: TGTGCCAGCAGGGTCACTAGCGGGAGAATCTACGAGCAGTACTTC.

This clonotype was counted ten times or more. The rearrangement uses TRBV20-1 and TRBJ1-2; D gene ambiguous. The CDR3 is 14 residues long. CDR1 is DFQATT, CDR2 SNEGSKA, per germline (reference sequence). Trimming pared 6 bases from V and 4 bases from J, leaving 18 bases between. CDR3 DNA sequence: TGCAGTGCAAAGGGAACCGGGAGCATCTATGGCTACACCTTC. Translated: CSAKGTGSIYGYTF.

This clonotype was counted many times. The chain is built from TRBV7-2 and TRBJ2-3; 11 bases line up with TRBD2. The V gene end was trimmed by 3 bases and the J gene end by 3 bases; junction bases not matched to a gene: 5. This CDR3 has 16 residues. Germline-derived CDR1 and CDR2 are SGHTA and FQGNSA. The CDR3 sequence is CASSFTRLAGTDTQYF. DNA for the CDR3: TGTGCCAGCAGCTTTACCAGACTAGCGGGGACAGATACGCAGTATTTT.

This clonotype showed up many times. CDR3 protein: CASSFQGAETQYF. CDR3 coding DNA: TGTGCCAGCAGCTTTCAGGGGGCAGAGACCCAGTACTTC. V gene TRBV7-2 combines with J gene TRBJ2-5; 8 nucleotides match TRBD1. CDR3 length: 13 residues. Trimming cost V 3 bases and J 4 bases; bases outside gene matches: 1. Germline values: CDR1 SGHTA, CDR2 FQGNSA.

The table lists this clonotype with many counts. This chain links TRBV24-1 with TRBJ2-7; D is unresolved. The germline V gene encodes CDR1 KGHDR and CDR2 SFDVKD. V was shortened by 3 bases and J by 8 bases, with 7 bases between the two germline ends. The length of the CDR3 is 11 residues. The CDR3 nucleotides are TGTGCCACCAGTGATGGGGAAAAGCAGTACTTC. Its translation: CATSDGEKQYF.

Points on this clonotype: Its ends do not fully match the called genes, so a read error is possible. The chain uses TRBV4-2 and TRBJ2-2; D might be TRBD2 (5 bases). CDR3 length: 14 residues. Germline lookup yields CDR1 LGHNA and CDR2 YNFKEQ. CDR3 in DNA: TGTGCCATGAGCCCTGGGCTGTTCTCCGGGGTGCTGCTTTTT. Translation: CAMSPGLFSGVLLF.

This clonotype was recorded at least ten times. The chain is built from TRBV7-2 and TRBJ1-1, with D possibly matching TRBD1 (5 bases). V dropped 5 bases and J dropped 5 bases, with 18 bases sitting between them. The CDR3 contains 15 residues. From germline, CDR1 is SGHTA and CDR2 FQGNSA. This CDR3 is CASSPGPGPGTEAFF. CDR3 bases: TGTGCCAGCAGCCCAGGGCCGGGTCCGGGGACTGAAGCTTTCTTT.

This clonotype came up a few times. This rearrangement joins TRBV20-1 to TRBJ2-1; D gene ambiguous. Germline CDR1 reads DFQATT; CDR2 reads SNEGSKA (reference sequence). V was trimmed by 2 bases and J by 3 bases, leaving 5 bases between them. This CDR3 is built from 12 residues. CDR3 nucleotide sequence: TGCAGTGCTAGATATAACTACAATGAGCAGTTCTTC. It encodes CSARYNYNEQFF.

This clonotype appeared many times. This chain uses TRBV20-1 with TRBJ2-7, with D tentatively TRBD1 or TRBD2 (5 bases each). The length of the CDR3 is 16 residues. V was clipped by 1 base and J by 2 bases, with 18 bases between them. Germline loops: CDR1 DFQATT, CDR2 SNEGSKA (reference sequence). The CDR3 spells CSARARGKLLPYEQYF. The CDR3 DNA reads as TGCAGTGCTAGAGCCCGGGGCAAGCTTCTACCCTACGAGCAGTACTTC.

The chain couples TRBV9 to TRBJ2-4, with D unresolved. This CDR3 region has 16 residues. The germline V gene has CDR1 SGDLS and CDR2 YYNGEE. V shed 0 bases and J shed 0 bases, with 10 bases lying between them. As DNA, the CDR3 is TGTGCCAGCAGCGTAGATGTGGGGTTAGCCAAAAACATTCAGTACTTC. Protein sequence: CASSVDVGLAKNIQYF.

There are many counts of this clonotype. The rearrangement links TRBV20-1 to TRBJ1-3, with TRBD1 as a possible D gene (5 bases). Germline V CDR1 and CDR2: DFQATT, SNEGSKA (reference sequence). Trimming took 6 bases from V and 4 from J, leaving 13 bases between them. CDR3 length equals 13 residues. The CDR3 DNA follows: TGCAGTGCCTCCCGAGGGGACGGAAACACCATATATTTT. Protein product: CSASRGDGNTIYF.

The chain employs TRBV6-2 or TRBV6-3 and TRBJ1-5; D is unresolved. With 4 bases removed from V and 7 bases from J, the gap between germline ends came to 17 bases. The CDR3 totals 15 residues. Germline lookup yields CDR1 MNHEY and CDR2 SVGEGT. In nucleotides, the CDR3 is TGTGCCAGCAGTTCCGCCCTGGGGTTTGTGCAGCCCCAGCATTTT. Its protein product is CASSSALGFVQPQHF.

As DNA, the CDR3 is TGCAGTGCTAGAGAACAGGGGGGGAATCGGGAAAAACTGTTTTTT. Residues: CSAREQGGNREKLFF. V usage is TRBV20-1 and J usage is TRBJ1-4; 8 nucleotides agree with TRBD1. Trimming removed 0 bases from V and 8 bases from J; junction bases left unmatched: 8. Germline V gene sequence: CDR1 DFQATT, CDR2 SNEGSKA (reference sequence). The CDR3 totals 15 residues.

This clonotype has ten or more counts. The V call is TRBV12-3 or TRBV12-4, the J call TRBJ2-2; D gene unclear. This CDR3 spans 15 amino acids. V was trimmed by 2 bases and J by 2 bases, leaving 9 bases between them. CDR3 nucleotide sequence: TGTGCCAGCAGTTTACTTCCTTATAACACCGGGGAGCTGTTTTTT. Protein sequence: CASSLLPYNTGELFF.